A single sample is the source of the 9 T cell receptor beta chains below, sequenced in a study of T-cell memory formation after mild COVID-19. TCRdb used MiXCR to reprocess the 5' RACE reads, holding one entry per CDR3 protein. The data contain a few hundred thousand distinct CDR3 sequences, about a fifth of them singletons. Material for sequencing was PBMCs or a T cell subset sorted from them (not recorded which). The receptors were gathered from an adult woman who had mild COVID-19 (a few samples of this study predate the infection). Cell type and time point are not known.

The J gene is TRBJ2-3, the V gene TRBV23-1; 14 nucleotides align to TRBD2. TRBV23-1 is an ORF, with its function uncertain. There are 17 residues in the CDR3. Trimming took 7 bases from V and 0 from J; bases not matched to a gene: 6. As DNA, the CDR3 is TGCGCCAGCAACGGGACTAGCGGGGGTTCTAGCACAGATACGCAGTATTTT. Protein sequence: CASNGTSGGSSTDTQYF.

The chain joins TRBV20-1 to TRBJ2-2; unclear D gene. Trimming took off 5 bases at V and 0 bases at J, with 13 bases between the two ends. The CDR3 length is 15 residues. Germline-derived CDR1 and CDR2 are DFQATT and SNEGSKA (reference sequence). CDR3 in amino acids: CSAPRTRPNTGELFF. CDR3 bases: TGCAGTGCTCCTAGGACGCGGCCGAACACCGGGGAGCTGTTTTTT.

This clonotype was counted between two and nine times. The V and J genes are TRBV11-3 and TRBJ1-2; D may be TRBD1 (5 bases). The ends were cut back, 6 bases at V and 3 bases at J, with 17 bases in the middle. Germline-derived CDR1 and CDR2 are SGHNT and YENEEA. This CDR3 region has 15 residues. DNA of the CDR3: TGTGCCAGCAGACCCGTTGGGGGAGGGGACTATGGCTACACCTTC. It encodes CASRPVGGGDYGYTF.

At least ten counts were recorded for this clonotype. The CDR3 sequence: CATSDLQRGTGELFF. CDR3 coding DNA: TGTGCCACCAGTGATTTGCAGCGAGGCACCGGGGAGCTGTTTTTT. This chain joins TRBV24-1 and TRBJ2-2; D gene unclear. V lost 0 bases, J lost 4 bases, and 8 bases lay in between. Looked up from germline, CDR1 is KGHDR and CDR2 is SFDVKD. This CDR3 region has 15 residues.

This chain uses TRBV20-1 with TRBJ1-2, with 7 bases identical to TRBD1. V shed 5 bases, J shed 6 bases, and the junction held 9 bases outside the gene matches. This CDR3 contains 13 residues. Germline V gene data show CDR1 as DFQATT and CDR2 as SNEGSKA (reference sequence). The CDR3 protein is CSAVRRQGDGYTF. The DNA of the CDR3 is TGCAGTGCTGTCAGAAGACAGGGCGATGGCTACACCTTC.

This clonotype was counted ten times or more. This chain joins TRBV7-9 and TRBJ2-3, with D unresolved. CDR1 and CDR2 from the germline V gene are SEHNR and FQNEAQ (reference sequence). The CDR3 is 15 amino acids. The V end was cut by 2 bases, the J end by 2 bases, with 11 bases between. The CDR3 DNA reads as TGTGCCAGCAGCTTACTAGGCGCGACCACAGATACGCAGTATTTT. Amino acids: CASSLLGATTDTQYF.

Notes on this clonotype: At one boundary the junction diverges from the germline segment, which might be a read error. The J gene is TRBJ2-2, the V gene TRBV6-6; D uncertain. The CDR3 loop spans 13 amino acids. Germline CDR1 MNHNY, CDR2 SVGAGI (reference sequence). CDR3 protein: CASSYFGYIQDLF. DNA of the CDR3: TGTGCCAGCAGTTACTTCGGATACATCCAGGACCTTTTT.

A few counts support this clonotype. The V call is TRBV2, the J call TRBJ1-1; D is uncertain. CDR3 length: 11 amino acids. Germline V gives CDR1 SNHLY, CDR2 FYNNEI. V lost 6 bases and J 8 bases, leaving 10 bases between the germline ends. Written as DNA, the CDR3 is TGTGCCAGCAGCCCTTATGGGGAAGCTTTCTTT. Its protein is CASSPYGEAFF.

The rearrangement joins TRBV6-1 to TRBJ1-1; the D gene is possibly TRBD1 (6 bases). The germline V and J ends were trimmed by 7 bases and 0 bases, with 12 bases remaining between them. CDR3 length: 14 amino acids. Germline CDR1 MNHNS, CDR2 SASEGT. Here the CDR3 reads CASTHRALNTEAFF. For the CDR3, the DNA is TGTGCCAGCACTCACAGGGCCCTGAACACTGAAGCTTTCTTT.